This T cell receptor (beta chain) stems from a study of cytomegalovirus exposure and HLA in healthy donors. Study observations and caveats: For most TCR sequences rarity was the rule, although some public TCRs occurred in many donors. Later genetic work tied a missense DCLRE1C variant to beta-chain V and J trimming. Clonal expansion, a later analysis showed, was greater in HLA-associated TCR beta chains than in equally common others. The authors judged a highly shared variant cluster likely a sequencing artifact.

A few counts support this clone. What it binds is not known. 13 Jbeta primers and 60 Vbeta primers were used for the PCR. Clones were sequenced by immunoSEQ multiplex PCR, and TCRdb holds only the in-frame ones, with some missing. Among around 110,000 clones, 80% to 85% were seen once, and the ten largest hold about 3.8%. This CDR3 has 11 amino acids. Germline V gene lookup returns CDR1 SNHLY and CDR2 FYNNEI. V was cut by 9 bases and J by 5 bases, with 8 bases left in between. Sequenced material: PBMCs. This chain joins TRBV2 and TRBJ2-1, with TRBD2 as a possible D gene (5 bases). This sequence originates from a woman younger than 45 in good health and CMV-seronegative. CDR3 DNA sequence: TGTGCCAGACTAGAGAACAATGAGCAGTTCTTC. Its protein is CARLENNEQFF.